This TCR beta chain was captured by sequencing in a study of T cell repertoires in cytomegalovirus infection. Across the study: Carrying CMV and the relevant HLA type showed in public TCR beta signatures. Findings and limits, study-wide: CMV-specific TCR beta clonotypes restricted by HLA-C dominated the ex vivo response. Cumulative frequency of public TCR beta families picked out carriers of CMV plus the relevant HLA.

This CDR3 spans 13 amino acids. The germline gives CDR1 SQVTM, CDR2 ANQGSEA. The ends were cut back, 5 bases at V and 10 bases at J, with 15 bases in the middle. TCRdb processed the reads anew with MiXCR; each CDR3 protein has one entry. Of roughly 130,000 distinct CDR3 sequences listed, approximately 9.2% are singletons. Remarks on this clonotype: The antigen remains unidentified.

The sequence was collected from a human donor in good health (CMV status not recorded). Some clones in this sample may be carry-over from other donors' samples. This chain connects TRBV29-1 to TRBJ1-6, with a tentative D call TRBD1 (5 bases). The sample was PBMCs. The CDR3 DNA sequence: TGCAGCGTTACCCAGGGAGTGGGCTCACCCCTCCACTTT. Protein product: CSVTQGVGSPLHF.